These T cell receptor beta chains were read from a single sample in a study of sequential checkpoint blockade in melanoma. Clones were read by immunoSEQ multiplex PCR, and TCRdb kept only the in-frame ones, dropping some. Here the sample spans 10,000 to 11,000 clones, 76% being singletons. The specimen comprised CD8+ T cells sorted from blood (inferred from file names), sampled from a patient given nivolumab and ipilimumab in sequence. The receptors originated from a human donor with melanoma. Each CDR3 is given with its conserved first and last residue. Each record gives: clone size, D gene, V gene, J gene, CDR3 length, CDR3 protein, CDR3 DNA. The D gene is left open where the match is weak. Only some rows state a clone size, as once, few, many or a class for expanded clones.

.	TRBD1	TRBV7-9	TRBJ1-1	14	CASSRDRVDTEAFF	TGTGCCAGCAGCCGGGACAGGGTCGACACTGAAGCTTTCTTT
once	.	TRBV13	TRBJ1-1	16	CASSGLRVVMGTEAFF	TGTGCCAGCAGCGGGCTGAGGGTGGTAATGGGCACTGAAGCTTTCTTT
.	.	TRBV5-6	TRBJ1-1	16	CASSYPPGHMNTEAFF	TGTGCCAGCAGTTACCCCCCGGGACATATGAACACTGAAGCTTTCTTT
.	.	TRBV27	TRBJ1-1	14	CASSTGYLNAEAFF	TGTGCCAGCAGTACAGGGTATCTTAATGCTGAAGCTTTCTTT
.	TRBD1	TRBV19	TRBJ1-1	15	CASSIVPGQGTEAFF	TGTGCCAGTAGTATAGTACCTGGACAGGGAACTGAAGCTTTCTTT
.	.	TRBV5-6	TRBJ1-2	13	CASSLDTNYGYTF	TGTGCCAGCAGCTTGGACACTAACTATGGCTACACCTTC
.	.	TRBV4-2	TRBJ1-4	16	CASSQDWSEGREKLFF	TGTGCCAGCAGCCAAGATTGGTCGGAAGGGAGGGAAAAACTGTTTTTT
.	TRBD1	TRBV6-5	TRBJ2-7	14	CASSYSTGPYEQYF	TGTGCCAGCAGTTACTCGACAGGGCCCTACGAGCAGTACTTC
.	.	TRBV9	TRBJ1-5	15	CASSPRPGSNQPQHF	TGTGCCAGCAGCCCTCGACCGGGTAGCAATCAGCCCCAGCATTTT
.	.	TRBV10-1	TRBJ1-1	10	CASTGEEAFF	TGCGCCAGCACCGGGGAGGAGGCTTTCTTT
few	.	TRBV19	TRBJ1-2	11	CASSLGYGYTF	TGTGCCAGTAGTCTCGGCTATGGCTACACCTTC
.	.	TRBV19	TRBJ1-1	15	CASTPTMRETQEAFF	TGTGCCAGTACTCCTACTATGAGGGAGACTCAAGAAGCTTTCTTT
once	.	TRBV21-1	TRBJ2-7	16	CASSKWQGHIAYEQYF	TGTGCCAGCAGCAAATGGCAGGGGCACATAGCCTACGAGCAGTACTTC
few	.	TRBV29-1	TRBJ1-2	16	CSVDKAGGRANYGYTF	TGCAGCGTTGACAAGGCGGGAGGGAGAGCTAACTATGGCTACACCTTC
.	.	TRBV5-5	TRBJ2-7	14	CASSLGTVDYEQYF	TGTGCCAGCAGCTTGGGGACAGTTGACTACGAGCAGTACTTC
.	TRBD2	TRBV4-1	TRBJ2-7	16	CASSQVGSGGRGEQYF	TGCGCCAGCAGCCAAGTAGGAAGCGGGGGCCGGGGCGAGCAGTACTTC
.	.	TRBV5-1	TRBJ1-2	14	CASSREEDSYGYTF	TGCGCCAGCAGCAGGGAGGAGGATTCATATGGCTACACCTTC
.	.	TRBV19	TRBJ1-5	14	CASSTRGGWQPQHF	TGTGCCAGTAGTACCAGGGGAGGGTGGCAGCCCCAGCATTTT
.	.	TRBV5-1	TRBJ1-1	13	CASSLPQGTEAFF	TGCGCCAGCAGCTTGCCTCAGGGGACTGAAGCTTTCTTT
.	TRBD2	TRBV6-4	TRBJ2-2	16	CASSDSWRGGHGELFF	TGTGCCAGCAGTGACTCGTGGCGGGGGGGCCACGGGGAGCTGTTTTTT
.	.	TRBV19	TRBJ1-5	19	CASKFFGGRETGSNQPQHF	TGTGCCAGTAAATTCTTTGGGGGAAGAGAGACAGGCTCCAATCAGCCCCAGCATTTT
.	TRBD1	TRBV7-9	TRBJ2-1	16	CASSSPGQGIHNEQFF	TGTGCCAGCAGTTCACCGGGACAGGGAATCCACAATGAGCAGTTCTTC
.	TRBD1	TRBV5-1	TRBJ1-5	15	CASSFTGTANQPQHF	TGCGCCAGCAGCTTTACCGGGACAGCGAATCAGCCCCAGCATTTT
.	.	TRBV7-9	TRBJ1-6	15	CASSFNSGGNSPLHF	TGTGCCAGCAGCTTTAACTCGGGAGGTAATTCACCCCTCCACTTT
.	TRBD1	TRBV5-1	TRBJ1-2	17	CASSSTPAQGANYGYTF	TGCGCCAGCAGCTCCACTCCGGCACAGGGGGCGAACTATGGCTACACCTTC
few	TRBD1	TRBV28	TRBJ1-2	15	CASSSDRVNNYGYTF	TGTGCCAGCAGTTCCGACAGGGTGAACAACTATGGCTACACCTTC
.	.	TRBV5-5	TRBJ2-7	14	CASSAQGTTYEQYF	TGTGCCAGCAGCGCCCAGGGGACGACCTACGAGCAGTACTTC
once	.	TRBV7-2	TRBJ1-2	13	CASSEGVLYGYTF	TGTGCCAGCTCCGAGGGGGTACTATATGGCTACACCTTC
.	TRBD1	TRBV28	TRBJ2-7	15	CASTGQGLEVYEQYF	TGTGCCAGCACCGGACAGGGGCTCGAGGTCTACGAGCAGTACTTC
.	.	TRBV6-1	TRBJ1-5	15	CASSARADSNQPQHF	TGTGCCAGCAGTGCGAGGGCAGATAGCAATCAGCCCCAGCATTTT
.	.	TRBV7-2	TRBJ2-7	14	CASSDGDRPYEQYF	TGTGCCAGCAGCGATGGAGACAGGCCCTACGAGCAGTACTTC
.	.	TRBV6-5	TRBJ1-3	14	CASSYSIGVGTIYF	TGTGCCAGCAGTTACTCGATAGGAGTAGGCACCATATATTTT
few	TRBD1	TRBV29-1	TRBJ2-7	14	CSVVDRDKSYEQYF	TGCAGCGTTGTGGACAGGGACAAATCCTACGAGCAGTACTTC
.	.	TRBV5-8	TRBJ1-1	15	CASSQDSGGNTEAFF	TGCGCCAGCAGCCAAGATAGCGGGGGGAACACTGAAGCTTTCTTT
.	.	TRBV27	TRBJ1-1	13	CASFRPSHTEAFF	TGTGCCAGCTTCAGGCCCAGTCACACTGAAGCTTTCTTT